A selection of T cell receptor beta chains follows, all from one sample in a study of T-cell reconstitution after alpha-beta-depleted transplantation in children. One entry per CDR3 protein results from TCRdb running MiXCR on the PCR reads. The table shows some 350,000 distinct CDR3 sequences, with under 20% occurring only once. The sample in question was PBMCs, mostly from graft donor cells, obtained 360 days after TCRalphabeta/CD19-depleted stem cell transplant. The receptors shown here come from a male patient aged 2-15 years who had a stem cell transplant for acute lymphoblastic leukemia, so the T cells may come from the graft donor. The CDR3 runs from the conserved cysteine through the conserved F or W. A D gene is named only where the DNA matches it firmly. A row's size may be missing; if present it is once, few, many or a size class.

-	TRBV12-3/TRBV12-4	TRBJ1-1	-	TGTGCCAGCAGTCACAGGGTGGTTTCGGACACTGAAGCTTTCTTT	CASSHRVVSDTEAFF
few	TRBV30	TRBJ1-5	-	TGTGCCTGGAGTGGGATCAGCAATCAGCCCCAGCATTTT	CAWSGISNQPQHF
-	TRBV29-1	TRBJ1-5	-	TGCAGCGTTGGTGGGGCGGATCAGCCCCAGCATTTT	CSVGGADQPQHF
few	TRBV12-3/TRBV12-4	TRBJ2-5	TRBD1	TGTGCCAGCAGGGACAGGAGCCAAGAGACCCAGTACTTC	CASRDRSQETQYF
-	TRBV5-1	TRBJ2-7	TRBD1	TGCGCCAGCAGCTTGGCCGGGACAGCCCGATCCTACGAGCAGTACTTC	CASSLAGTARSYEQYF
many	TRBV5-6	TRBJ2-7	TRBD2	TGTGCCAGCAGCTCGGGACTAGCGGCTACCTACGAGCAGTACTTC	CASSSGLAATYEQYF
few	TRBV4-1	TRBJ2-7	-	TGCGCCAGCAGCCAAGTAGCCTACGAGCAGTACTTC	CASSQVAYEQYF
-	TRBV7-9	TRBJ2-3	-	TGTGCCAGCAGCTCGCCCGCAGCTCTTGGCACAGATACGCAGTATTTT	CASSSPAALGTDTQYF
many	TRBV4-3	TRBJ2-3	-	TGCGCCAGCAGCCAAGAAAGAGGGCGCACAGATACGCAGTATTTT	CASSQERGRTDTQYF
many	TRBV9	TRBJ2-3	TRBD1	TGTGCCAGCAGCTTTCGGACAGGAATCACAGATACGCAGTATTTT	CASSFRTGITDTQYF
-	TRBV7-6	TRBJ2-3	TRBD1	TGTGCCAGCAGCATTCGGACAGGGACGTTTGGCACAAATACGCAGTATTTT	CASSIRTGTFGTNTQYF
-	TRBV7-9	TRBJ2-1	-	TGTGCCAGCCAGCGGCTGAGCTCCTACAATGAGCAGTTCTTC	CASQRLSSYNEQFF
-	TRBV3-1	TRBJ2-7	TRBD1	TGTGCCAGCATCATTTACAGGGGAAACGAGCAGTACTTC	CASIIYRGNEQYF
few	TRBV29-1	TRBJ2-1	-	TGCAGCGTTGCCGGGACGAAGCAGTTCTTC	CSVAGTKQFF
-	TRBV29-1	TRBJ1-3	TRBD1	TGCAGCGTTGAAGAGGCGACAGGGGGGCCCGCATCGGGAAACACCATATATTTT	CSVEEATGGPASGNTIYF
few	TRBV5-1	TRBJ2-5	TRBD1	TGCGCCAGCAGCACCCCTGACAGGGGAGGTATGGAGACCCAGTACTTC	CASSTPDRGGMETQYF
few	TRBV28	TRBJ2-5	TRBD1	TGTGCCAGCAGTTTAATCGGGACAGTCCCTAAACCCCCCCAAGGGACCCAGTACTTC	CASSLIGTVPKPPQGTQYF
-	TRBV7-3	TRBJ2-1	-	TGTGCCAGCAGCCTTGGCACAGGGTCCTACTACAATGAGCAGTTCTTC	CASSLGTGSYYNEQFF
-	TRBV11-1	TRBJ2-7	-	TGTGCCAGCAGCACCGACAACGCGCCTACTAGAGGGGGAACTTACGAGCAGTACTTC	CASSTDNAPTRGGTYEQYF
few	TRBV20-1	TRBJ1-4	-	TGCAGTGCGGGGGGAATGGCAACTAATGAAAAACTGTTTTTT	CSAGGMATNEKLFF
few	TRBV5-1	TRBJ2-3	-	TGCGCCAGCAGCTTGGGTCCGGTCACAGATACGCAGTATTTT	CASSLGPVTDTQYF
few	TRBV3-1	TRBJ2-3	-	TGTGCCAGCAGCCGCCTAGCACACAGGAGCACAGATACGCAGTATTTT	CASSRLAHRSTDTQYF
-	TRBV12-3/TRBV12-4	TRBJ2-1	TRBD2	TGTGCCAGCAGTTTACCCACTAGCGGGAGCGTCTACAATGAGCAGTTCTTC	CASSLPTSGSVYNEQFF
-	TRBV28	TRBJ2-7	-	TGTGCCAGCAGTTTGAGAGGAGTTGAGCAGTACTTC	CASSLRGVEQYF
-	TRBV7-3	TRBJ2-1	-	TGTGCCAGCAGTATTTGGGGAGGTGAGCAGTTCTTC	CASSIWGGEQFF
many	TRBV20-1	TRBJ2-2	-	TGCAGTGCTAGAGATCCTAGAACGAACGGGGAGCTGTTTTTT	CSARDPRTNGELFF
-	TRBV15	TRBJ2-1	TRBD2	TGTGCCACCAGCAGAGTATTCATCCTAGCGGGAGGCGGTAATGAGCAGTTCTTC	CATSRVFILAGGGNEQFF
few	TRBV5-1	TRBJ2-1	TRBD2	TGCGCCAGCAGCTTAGCGGGAGTAGTTAATGAGCAGTTCTTC	CASSLAGVVNEQFF
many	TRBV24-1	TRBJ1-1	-	TGTGCCACCAGTGATCGGCCTGGGAAGGGGGCTTTCTTT	CATSDRPGKGAFF
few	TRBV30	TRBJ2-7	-	TGTGCCTGGAGGGGGGACTCGCTTACCTACGAGCAGTACTTC	CAWRGDSLTYEQYF
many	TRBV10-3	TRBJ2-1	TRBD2	TGTGCCATCGCGAGGACTAGCGGGAGGATTCACTACAATGAGCAGTTCTTC	CAIARTSGRIHYNEQFF
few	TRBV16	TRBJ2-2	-	TGTGCCAGCAGCCCGGGGGACAGACCCCGGAACACCGGGGAGCTGTTTTTT	CASSPGDRPRNTGELFF
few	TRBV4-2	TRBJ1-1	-	TGTGCCAGCAGCCAAGAGTTCCGGGCCAGGCTGAACACTGAAGCTTTCTTT	CASSQEFRARLNTEAFF
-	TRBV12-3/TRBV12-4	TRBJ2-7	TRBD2	TGTGCCAGCAGTTTACCGGGACTAGCGGGAGGGGGCGAGCAGTACTTC	CASSLPGLAGGGEQYF
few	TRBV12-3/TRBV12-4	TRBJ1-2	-	TGTGCCAGCAGTTCCCAACCACCTGCGACGGGTTATGGCTACACCTTC	CASSSQPPATGYGYTF
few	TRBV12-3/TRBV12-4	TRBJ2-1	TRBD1	TGTGCCAGCAGTTTTCCACAGGGGTATGAGCAGTTCTTC	CASSFPQGYEQFF
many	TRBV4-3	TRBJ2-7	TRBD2	TGCGCCAGCAGCCAAGAAGGCCCGGGACTAGCGGGCGAGCAGTACTTC	CASSQEGPGLAGEQYF
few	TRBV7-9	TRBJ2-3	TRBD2	TGTGCCAGCAGCTTAGCCAGAGCGGGAGCGGTTCCAGATACGCAGTATTTT	CASSLARAGAVPDTQYF
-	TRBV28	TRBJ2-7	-	TGTGCCAGCAGCTATGAATACGAGCAGTACTTC	CASSYEYEQYF
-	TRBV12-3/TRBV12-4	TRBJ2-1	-	TGTGCCAGCAGTTGGATTAGTGGGGCGGGCAATGAGCAGTTCTTC	CASSWISGAGNEQFF